This entry is about one T cell receptor (beta chain). Its antigen is as yet unknown. These data are taken from a study of cytomegalovirus exposure and HLA in healthy donors. Points from the study as a whole: The study labeled 170 or so TCR beta chains cytomegalovirus-associated.

Vbeta (60) and Jbeta (13) primers were used in the PCR. The data were produced by immunoSEQ multiplex PCR, yet TCRdb's version contains in-frame clones alone and is incomplete. The table shows more than 150,000 clones, with almost 85% occurring only once. This CDR3 region has 17 residues. The germline gives CDR1 GTSNPN, CDR2 SVGIG (reference sequence). With V trimmed by 5 bases and J by 2 bases, 11 bases remained unmatched. V usage is TRBV30 and J usage is TRBJ2-6; 8 bases are shared with TRBD1. The clonotype was recovered from a boy aged 5-17 years in good health and CMV-seronegative. The sequencing sample was made of PBMCs. This chain's CDR3 is CAWAFLRDRTGANVLTF. The DNA of the CDR3 is TGTGCCTGGGCCTTTCTCCGGGACAGGACTGGGGCCAACGTCCTGACTTTC.